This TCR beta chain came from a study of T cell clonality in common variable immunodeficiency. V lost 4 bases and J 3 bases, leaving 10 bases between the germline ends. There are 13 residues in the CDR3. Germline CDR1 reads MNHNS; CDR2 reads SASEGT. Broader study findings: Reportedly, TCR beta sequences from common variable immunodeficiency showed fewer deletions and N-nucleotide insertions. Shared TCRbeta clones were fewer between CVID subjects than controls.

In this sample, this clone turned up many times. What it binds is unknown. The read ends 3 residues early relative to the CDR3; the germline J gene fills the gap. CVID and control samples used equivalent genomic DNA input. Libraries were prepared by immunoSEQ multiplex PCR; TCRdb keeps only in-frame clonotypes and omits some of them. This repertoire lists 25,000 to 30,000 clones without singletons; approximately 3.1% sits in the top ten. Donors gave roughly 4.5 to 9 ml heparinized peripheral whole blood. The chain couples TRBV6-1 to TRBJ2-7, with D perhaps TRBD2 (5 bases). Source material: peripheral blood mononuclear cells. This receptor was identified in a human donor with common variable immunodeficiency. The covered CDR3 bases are TGTGCCAGCAGTGCCACTAGGATCTACGAG. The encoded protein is CASSATRIYE. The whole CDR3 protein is CASSATRIYEQYF.